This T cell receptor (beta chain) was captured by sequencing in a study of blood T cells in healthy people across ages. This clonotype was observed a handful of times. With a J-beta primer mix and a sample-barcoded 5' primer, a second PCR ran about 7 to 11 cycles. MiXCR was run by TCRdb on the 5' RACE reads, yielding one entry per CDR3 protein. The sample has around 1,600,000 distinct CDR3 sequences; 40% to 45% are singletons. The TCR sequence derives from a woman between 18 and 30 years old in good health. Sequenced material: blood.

The CDR3 DNA reads as TGTGCCAGCAGTTTCTGGGACTTTAATCAGCCCCAGCATTTT. Residues: CASSFWDFNQPQHF. The V gene is TRBV12-3 or TRBV12-4, the J gene TRBJ1-5; tentatively, D is TRBD1 (5 bases). The CDR3 runs to 14 residues. The V end was cut by 3 bases, the J end by 4 bases, with 10 bases between.